A selection of T cell receptor beta chains follows, all from one sample in a study of graft-versus-host responses after intestinal transplantation. Assay: immunoSEQ multiplex PCR; the TCRdb copy retains only in-frame clones and omits some. The sample has more than 70,000 clones, 90% seen once. Their recognized antigens are unknown. The starting material was unstimulated CD4+ T cells sorted from spleen or lymph node cells, obtained before intestinal transplant. The receptors were gathered from a human donor who received an intestinal transplant. CDR3s include the opening cysteine and the closing phenylalanine or tryptophan. A D gene is named only where the DNA matches it firmly. The size of a clone is reported for some rows only, either as once, few or many, or as a class for expanded clones.

NA,TRBV7-2,TRBJ2-5,NA,CASSLTRGKETQYF,TGTGCCAGCAGCTTAACCAGGGGAAAAGAGACCCAGTACTTC
NA,TRBV19,TRBJ2-3,TRBD2,CASSSGGWADTQYF,TGTGCCAGTAGTAGCGGGGGGTGGGCAGATACGCAGTATTTT
NA,TRBV5-6,TRBJ2-7,NA,CASSLGNEQYF,TGTGCCAGCAGCCTTGGCAACGAGCAGTACTTC
NA,TRBV4-1,TRBJ1-5,TRBD1,CASSLDRTGPNQPQHF,TGCGCCAGCAGCCTGGACAGGACCGGACCGAATCAGCCCCAGCATTTT
few,TRBV5-1,TRBJ1-5,TRBD1,CASSLEGGQGGQPQHF,TGCGCCAGCAGCTTGGAGGGGGGACAGGGAGGTCAGCCCCAGCATTTT
NA,TRBV6-1,TRBJ2-3,NA,CASSEAVAMITDTQYF,TGTGCCAGCAGTGAAGCGGTAGCCATGATCACAGATACGCAGTATTTT
NA,TRBV6-1,TRBJ2-7,TRBD1,CASSEGQGTHEQYF,TGTGCCAGCAGTGAAGGACAGGGGACCCACGAGCAGTACTTC
NA,TRBV19,TRBJ1-1,TRBD1,CASSIGTGASEAFF,TGTGCCAGTAGTATAGGAACAGGGGCAAGTGAAGCTTTCTTT
NA,TRBV7-2,TRBJ2-1,NA,CASSGSSYNEQFF,TGTGCCAGCAGCGGGAGCTCCTACAATGAGCAGTTCTTC
NA,TRBV7-8,TRBJ2-2,NA,CASSPGGPGELFF,TGTGCCAGCAGCCCCGGGGGTCCCGGGGAGCTGTTTTTT
once,TRBV15,TRBJ1-5,TRBD1,CATSTRQGASNQPQHF,TGTGCCACCAGCACTAGACAGGGGGCAAGCAATCAGCCCCAGCATTTT
NA,TRBV6-6,TRBJ1-1,NA,CASSQGGWAGTEAFF,TGTGCCAGCAGCCAAGGAGGATGGGCGGGAACTGAAGCTTTCTTT
once,TRBV27,TRBJ1-6,TRBD1,CASSSPRQGPSSYNSPLHF,TGTGCCAGCAGTTCGCCGAGACAGGGGCCAAGCTCCTATAATTCACCCCTCCACTTT
NA,TRBV11-2,TRBJ1-6,TRBD1,CASSPGQGGVDSPLHF,TGTGCCAGCAGCCCCGGACAGGGAGGCGTTGATTCACCCCTCCACTTT
NA,TRBV5-8,TRBJ2-7,NA,CASSFGIARDEQYF,TGTGCCAGCAGCTTTGGTATAGCCCGGGACGAGCAGTACTTC
NA,TRBV5-4,TRBJ2-3,NA,CASSATGLTDTQYF,TGTGCCAGCAGCGCGACGGGACTGACAGATACGCAGTATTTT
NA,TRBV19,TRBJ2-7,TRBD1,CASSRTPLGGSLSGQYF,TGTGCCAGTAGTCGAACCCCCCTAGGGGGCTCTCTAAGTGGGCAGTACTTC
NA,TRBV18,TRBJ1-1,NA,CASSPGVNTEAFF,TGTGCCAGCTCACCTGGAGTGAACACTGAAGCTTTCTTT
NA,TRBV11-2,TRBJ2-3,TRBD2,CASSPAGGSTDTQYF,TGTGCCAGCAGCCCCGCGGGGGGCAGCACAGATACGCAGTATTTT
NA,TRBV5-5,TRBJ1-5,NA,CASSFIGGDQPQHF,TGTGCCAGCAGCTTCATAGGGGGGGATCAGCCCCAGCATTTT
NA,TRBV5-8,TRBJ2-3,NA,CASSPETSGTLSTDTQYF,TGTGCCAGCAGCCCCGAGACGTCCGGGACACTGAGCACAGATACGCAGTATTTT
NA,TRBV7-3,TRBJ1-1,TRBD1,CASSIQGGDTEAFF,TGTGCCAGCAGCATACAGGGGGGGGACACTGAAGCTTTCTTT
NA,TRBV7-2,TRBJ2-5,TRBD2,CASSPGLVQETQYF,TGTGCCAGCAGCCCTGGACTAGTCCAAGAGACCCAGTACTTC
NA,TRBV5-6,TRBJ2-5,NA,CASSSAGAGYQETQYF,TGTGCCAGCAGCTCGGCGGGGGCGGGATACCAAGAGACCCAGTACTTC
once,TRBV25-1,TRBJ1-5,NA,CASSALGSNQPQHF,TGTGCCAGCAGTGCTCTCGGGAGCAATCAGCCCCAGCATTTT